A single sample is the source of the 25 T cell receptor beta chains below, sequenced in a study of T-cell reconstitution after alpha-beta-depleted transplantation in children. Molecular barcoding with unique molecular identifiers was used for the TCRbeta library. TCRdb called the PCR reads again in MiXCR, with one record for every CDR3 protein. The table shows some 500,000 distinct CDR3 sequences, with approximately 29% occurring only once. This sample comprised PBMCs from the stem cell graft donor, obtained from the stem cell graft. Source of these receptors: a human donor who donated a stem cell graft to a child with aplastic anemia.

This clonotype was seen a few times. The chain is built from TRBV28 and TRBJ1-1; D unresolved. This CDR3 has 12 amino acids. Trimming cost V 6 bases and J 1 base, with 6 bases left between them. Germline lookup yields CDR1 MDHEN and CDR2 SYDVKM. The CDR3 protein is CASREKNTEAFF. The CDR3 DNA reads as TGTGCCAGCAGGGAGAAGAACACTGAAGCTTTCTTT.

There are a few counts of this clonotype. The CDR3 DNA sequence: TGTGCCAGCAGCTCTAACAGGGGGAGGACTAATGAAAAACTGTTTTTT. It specifies CASSSNRGRTNEKLFF. The chain links TRBV7-8 to TRBJ1-4, with TRBD1 matching over 8 bases. The trim removed 4 bases at V and 2 bases at J, leaving 6 bases unmatched. This CDR3 has 16 amino acids. CDR1 SGHVS and CDR2 FQNEAQ come from the germline V gene.

This clonotype was seen a few times. The rearrangement links TRBV29-1 to TRBJ2-1; D not certain. Germline lookup yields CDR1 SQVTM and CDR2 ANQGSEA. The CDR3 contains 14 residues. V lost 5 bases and J 5 bases, leaving 16 bases between the germline ends. The CDR3 reads CSVFIVGFDNEQFF. The CDR3 DNA is TGCAGCGTTTTCATCGTGGGGTTTGACAATGAGCAGTTCTTC.

This chain uses TRBV7-9 with TRBJ2-7; D is ambiguous. This CDR3 has 14 residues. CDR1 SEHNR and CDR2 FQNEAQ come from the germline V gene (reference sequence). V was clipped by 1 base and J by 4 bases, with 11 bases between them. The CDR3 coding sequence is TGTGCCAGCAGCTTAGGTGAGACACCTTACGAGCAGTACTTC. As protein: CASSLGETPYEQYF.

The V gene is TRBV20-1, the J gene TRBJ2-1; weak D call: TRBD1 (6 bases). The CDR3 is 14 amino acids. The germline V gene encodes CDR1 DFQATT and CDR2 SNEGSKA (reference sequence). Between the trimmed V and J ends, which lost 3 bases and 8 bases, there was a span of 17 bases. DNA for the CDR3: TGCAGTGCTAGGTTGGGGGCTCGTGGGGATGAGCAGTTCTTC. Encoded protein: CSARLGARGDEQFF.

This clonotype was seen a handful of times. V usage is TRBV29-1 and J usage is TRBJ1-4; a possible D gene is TRBD1 (5 bases). This CDR3 comprises 13 residues. V lost 4 bases and J lost 8, with 14 bases in between. The germline CDR1 and CDR2 sequences are SQVTM and ANQGSEA. DNA of the CDR3: TGCAGCGTTGGCGGGACTCTAAACGAAAAACTGTTTTTT. Translation: CSVGGTLNEKLFF. Full variable domain (outside the CDR3, taken from reference TRBV29-1 and TRBJ1-4): SAVISQKPSRDICQRGTSLTIQCQVDSQVTMMFWYRQQPGQSLTLIATANQGSEATYESGFVIDKFPISRPNLTFSTLTVSNMSPEDSSIYLCSVGGTLNEKLFFGSGTQLSVL.

This clonotype was observed a handful of times. The chain carries TRBV10-3 and TRBJ2-5; 9 bases align to TRBD1. This CDR3 spans 14 amino acids. The germline CDR1 and CDR2 sequences are ENHRY and SYGVKD. V lost 6 bases to trimming and J lost 5 bases; unmatched junction nucleotides: 7. This CDR3 is CAIRPTGGGETQYF. The CDR3 DNA sequence: TGTGCCATCAGACCTACAGGGGGCGGTGAGACCCAGTACTTC.

This chain connects TRBV20-1 to TRBJ2-2; D gene unclear. The CDR3 loop spans 12 amino acids. V dropped 3 bases and J dropped 1 base, with 3 bases sitting between them. Germline loops: CDR1 DFQATT, CDR2 SNEGSKA (reference sequence). The CDR3 DNA follows: TGCAGTGCTAGTAGGAACACCGGGGAGCTGTTTTTT. Translation: CSASRNTGELFF.

This clonotype was seen only a few times. The gene calls are TRBV12-3 or TRBV12-4 and TRBJ2-1; TRBD2 matches 11 bases. This CDR3 is built from 15 residues. V dropped 7 bases and J dropped 4; count of bases not matched to a gene: 6. CDR3 loop: CASISGTSGYNEQFF. CDR3 DNA sequence: TGTGCCAGCATATCCGGGACTAGCGGATACAATGAGCAGTTCTTC.

The V gene is TRBV7-2, the J gene TRBJ2-1, with D perhaps matching TRBD1 (5 bases). V was cut by 1 base and J by 3 bases, with 10 bases left in between. The CDR3 has 15 amino acids. Germline CDR1 and CDR2: SGHTA and FQGNSA. This CDR3 is CASSLVVTDYNEQFF. The CDR3 DNA follows: TGTGCCAGCAGCTTAGTGGTGACAGACTACAATGAGCAGTTCTTC. Complete variable domain (other parts from reference TRBV7-2 and TRBJ2-1): GAGVSQSPSNKVTEKGKDVELRCDPISGHTALYWYRQSLGQGLEFLIYFQGNSAPDKSGLPSDRFSAERTGGSVSTLTIQRTQQEDSAVYLCASSLVVTDYNEQFFGPGTRLTVL.

This clonotype was seen a few times. The CDR3 here is CASSQVRTKAPVYNEQFF. For the CDR3, the DNA is TGTGCCAGCAGCCAAGTCCGGACTAAGGCACCCGTTTACAATGAGCAGTTCTTC. The chain has TRBV3-1 and TRBJ2-1, with D possibly being TRBD2 (6 bases). This CDR3 spans 18 amino acids. The germline V gene encodes CDR1 LGHDT and CDR2 YNNKEL (reference sequence). The V end lost 1 base, the J end lost 4 bases, and 20 bases lay between the germline ends.

This clonotype was detected a few times. The chain uses TRBV29-1 and TRBJ2-4; the match to TRBD1 covers 7 bases. This CDR3 is built from 14 residues. CDR1 and CDR2 (germline): SQVTM, ANQGSEA. Unmatched junction bases numbered 6, after V lost 7 bases and J lost 0 bases. The CDR3 is CSAWDRLAKNIQYF. CDR3 bases: TGCAGCGCTTGGGACAGATTAGCCAAAAACATTCAGTACTTC.

The rearrangement links TRBV20-1 to TRBJ2-3; TRBD1 aligns across 9 bases. The V segment lost 6 bases and the J segment 2 bases; nucleotides outside the gene matches: 6. CDR3 length equals 14 residues. Germline values: CDR1 DFQATT, CDR2 SNEGSKA (reference sequence). CDR3 amino acids: CSAQTGGHTDTQYF. The DNA for the CDR3 is TGCAGTGCGCAGACAGGGGGGCACACAGATACGCAGTATTTT.

V gene TRBV29-1 combines with J gene TRBJ1-1; no clear D. V lost 4 bases, J lost 1 base, and 13 bases lay in between. The germline V gene encodes CDR1 SQVTM and CDR2 ANQGSEA. The length of the CDR3 is 14 residues. CDR3 nucleotide sequence: TGCAGCGTTGTCGGGTTAAGTTCGAACACTGAAGCTTTCTTT. Protein product: CSVVGLSSNTEAFF.

The genes are TRBV11-2 and TRBJ1-3, with D uncertain. The CDR3 extends over 16 amino acids. V was trimmed by 2 bases and J by 2 bases, leaving 13 bases between them. Germline V gene lookup returns CDR1 SGHAT and CDR2 FQNNGV. The CDR3 is CASSLLPLGTGNTIYF. In nucleotides, the CDR3 is TGTGCCAGCAGCTTACTTCCCCTCGGAACTGGAAACACCATATATTTT.

This clonotype has more than one count but fewer than ten. V is TRBV7-2 and J is TRBJ2-1; TRBD2 agrees at 10 bases. This CDR3 is 15 amino acids long. Per germline, CDR1 SGHTA and CDR2 FQGNSA. Germline trimming cut 3 bases from V and 2 bases from J; bases unmatched to any gene: 1. CDR3 in DNA: TGTGCCAGCAGCTTTACTAGCGGGACCTACAATGAGCAGTTCTTC. Encoded protein: CASSFTSGTYNEQFF.

In its sample, this clonotype was seen a few times. The chain couples TRBV12-3 or TRBV12-4 to TRBJ2-2; D gene unclear. V was clipped by 6 bases and J by 6 bases, with 11 bases between them. The CDR3 covers 13 residues. In nucleotides, the CDR3 is TGTGCCAGCAGGACCCCGTTGTCCGGGGAGCTGTTTTTT. Translated, it gives CASRTPLSGELFF.

The J gene is TRBJ2-1, the V gene TRBV14, with TRBD1 as a possible D gene (6 bases). Germline-derived CDR1 and CDR2 are SGHDN and FVKESK. The CDR3 contains 14 residues. Trimming cost V 4 bases and J 7 bases, with 14 bases left between them. In DNA, the CDR3 is TGTGCCAGCAGCCCCTTTGGACAGCTTAATGAGCAGTTCTTC. Translating it yields CASSPFGQLNEQFF.

The rearrangement joins TRBV12-3 or TRBV12-4 to TRBJ2-5; TRBD1 matches at 9 bases. CDR3 size: 13 residues. J gave up 5 bases and V 6 bases, and 4 bases lay outside the gene matches. Here the CDR3 DNA reads TGTGCCAGCAGGGGACAGGGTCGGGAGACCCAGTACTTC. It encodes CASRGQGRETQYF.

The chain recombines TRBV24-1 with TRBJ2-7; no clear D gene. Germline values: CDR1 KGHDR, CDR2 SFDVKD. Trimming pared 4 bases from V and 9 bases from J, leaving 15 bases between. The CDR3 totals 13 residues. The CDR3 region has the DNA TGTGCCACCAGTGAAACTGACGGCATCGGGCAGTACTTC. This gives the protein CATSETDGIGQYF.

In its sample, this clonotype was seen a few times. The V gene is TRBV25-1, the J gene TRBJ1-2; perhaps TRBD1 as D (5 bases). Germline CDR1 MGHDK, CDR2 SYGVNS. This CDR3 is 12 amino acids long. V gave up 6 bases and J gave up 8 bases, with 13 bases separating them. The CDR3 spells CASRQGRDGYTF. The CDR3 DNA is TGTGCCAGCAGGCAGGGTCGGGACGGCTACACCTTC.

This chain joins TRBV28 and TRBJ1-1; D is uncertain. CDR1 MDHEN and CDR2 SYDVKM come from the germline V gene. This CDR3 comprises 14 residues. Trimming shortened V by 3 bases and J by 2 bases, and 10 bases separated the two germline ends. The CDR3 DNA reads as TGTGCCAGCAGTTTGGGCAGCTTCAACACTGAAGCTTTCTTT. Translated: CASSLGSFNTEAFF.

The V gene is TRBV24-1, the J gene TRBJ1-1; 8 bases map to TRBD1. Germline CDR1 reads KGHDR; CDR2 reads SFDVKD. The ends lost 2 bases at V and 6 bases at J; junction bases unmatched: 4. CDR3 length: 14 amino acids. The CDR3 DNA follows: TGTGCCACCAGTGATTCCAGGGGGCGGGCTGAAGCTTTCTTT. It specifies CATSDSRGRAEAFF.

This clonotype was seen a handful of times. The chain couples TRBV28 to TRBJ1-3; D is uncertain. The germline CDR1 and CDR2 sequences are MDHEN and SYDVKM. V was trimmed by 5 bases and J by 4 bases, leaving 12 bases between them. CDR3 length: 14 residues. DNA of the CDR3: TGTGCCAGCAGTGGACCGGACGGGGGAAACACCATATATTTT. Its protein is CASSGPDGGNTIYF.

The chain carries TRBV28 and TRBJ1-1; D is unresolved. Germline V CDR1 and CDR2: MDHEN, SYDVKM. This CDR3 is 11 amino acids long. V gave up 7 bases and J gave up 7 bases, with 10 bases separating them. The CDR3 coding sequence is TGTGCCAGCACGACCGAGTTTGAAGCTTTCTTT. Translated, it gives CASTTEFEAFF.